This is a list of T cell receptor beta chains from one sample in a study of blood T cell repertoires in COVID-19. The data were produced by immunoSEQ multiplex PCR, yet TCRdb's version contains in-frame clones alone and is incomplete. Of 250,000 to 350,000 clones listed, approximately 88% are singletons. Material: peripheral blood. All receptors derive from a human donor with COVID-19, enrolled during active disease. The donor label of this sample is uncertain. The CDR3 runs from the conserved cysteine through the conserved F or W. Fields, in order: D gene, J gene, CDR3 length, V gene, clone size, CDR3 protein, CDR3 DNA. The D gene is left open where the match is weak. Part of the rows lack a size; the others show once, few, many or a class for expanded clones.

>.|TRBJ2-2|17|TRBV4-1|.
CASSQVQTAPNTGELFF
TGCGCCAGCAGCCAAGTACAGACCGCACCGAACACCGGGGAGCTGTTTTTT
>.|TRBJ2-7|13|TRBV4-3|.
CASSQDGRHEQYF
TGCGCCAGCAGCCAAGATGGGCGACACGAGCAGTACTTC
>.|TRBJ2-5|15|TRBV9|.
CASSVSGLLQETQYF
TGTGCCAGCAGCGTGAGCGGACTCCTCCAAGAGACCCAGTACTTC
>TRBD2|TRBJ2-1|11|TRBV7-2|.
CASSPGLAGFF
TGTGCCAGCAGCCCGGGACTAGCGGGATTCTTC
>TRBD1|TRBJ2-5|15|TRBV19|.
CASSGARQGEETQYF
TGTGCCAGTAGCGGGGCTAGACAGGGAGAAGAGACCCAGTACTTC
>.|TRBJ1-2|14|TRBV19|.
CASSILSGLDGYTF
TGTGCCAGTAGTATCTTGTCAGGGTTGGATGGCTACACCTTC
>TRBD2|TRBJ2-3|20|TRBV6-2/TRBV6-3|.
CASSYSGLAGELPSTDTQYF
TGTGCCAGCAGTTACTCGGGACTAGCGGGAGAGCTACCTAGCACAGATACGCAGTATTTT
>.|TRBJ1-4|15|TRBV7-6|few
CASSPGWGTGEKLFF
TGTGCCAGCAGCCCCGGTTGGGGCACGGGTGAAAAACTGTTTTTT
>TRBD1|TRBJ2-1|15|TRBV5-1|.
CASGSDRVPYNEQFF
TGCGCCAGCGGCTCAGACAGGGTGCCCTACAATGAGCAGTTCTTC
>TRBD1|TRBJ1-1|15|TRBV7-6|.
CASSPGQGVNTEAFF
TGTGCCAGCAGCCCCGGACAGGGGGTGAACACTGAAGCTTTCTTT
>TRBD1|TRBJ1-2|13|TRBV2|.
CASSITGGKGYTF
TGTGCCAGCAGTATAACAGGGGGTAAAGGCTACACCTTC
>.|TRBJ2-1|14|TRBV7-3|.
CASSPKPFGDEQFF
TGTGCCAGCAGCCCGAAACCGTTTGGAGATGAGCAGTTCTTC
>TRBD2|TRBJ2-7|16|TRBV7-8|.
CASSLGGGRLSYEQYF
TGTGCCAGCAGCTTAGGGGGCGGGAGGCTCTCCTACGAGCAGTACTTC
>TRBD2|TRBJ2-2|16|TRBV20-1|.
CSASSDGGTDTGELFF
TGCAGTGCTAGTAGTGACGGGGGGACCGACACCGGGGAGCTGTTTTTT
>TRBD1|TRBJ2-2|16|TRBV12-5|.
CASGGGTGRNTGELFF
TGTGCTAGTGGTGGGGGGACAGGACGGAACACCGGGGAGCTGTTTTTT
>TRBD1|TRBJ1-2|12|TRBV28|.
CASRTGGDGYTF
TGTGCCAGCAGGACAGGGGGGGATGGCTACACCTTC
>.|TRBJ1-1|15|TRBV28|.
CASSRPDRPNTEAFF
TGTGCCAGCAGCCGCCCGGACAGACCGAACACTGAAGCTTTCTTT
>TRBD1|TRBJ1-1|14|TRBV6-2/TRBV6-3|.
CASSIQGAGTEAFF
TGTGCCAGCAGCATACAGGGGGCCGGCACTGAAGCTTTCTTT
>.|TRBJ2-1|16|TRBV5-4|.
CASSFTSDGSYNEQFF
TGTGCCAGCAGCTTTACCAGCGACGGCTCCTACAATGAGCAGTTCTTC
>.|TRBJ2-2|13|TRBV28|.
CAAGKGGTGELFF
TGTGCCGCAGGCAAGGGGGGGACCGGGGAGCTGTTTTTT
>.|TRBJ2-7|12|TRBV20-1|once
CSASREYYEQYF
TGCAGTGCTAGTCGGGAGTACTACGAGCAGTACTTC
>.|TRBJ1-6|13|TRBV30|.
CAWSKARDSPLHF
TGTGCCTGGAGTAAGGCCCGGGATTCACCCCTCCACTTT
>.|TRBJ1-4|14|TRBV7-9|few
CASSFGVTNEKLFF
TGTGCCAGCAGCTTCGGGGTGACTAATGAAAAACTGTTTTTT
>TRBD2|TRBJ2-6|19|TRBV10-3|.
CAISDSPLAGFSGANVLTF
TGTGCCATCAGTGATTCTCCACTAGCGGGGTTCTCTGGGGCCAACGTCCTGACTTTC
>TRBD1|TRBJ1-4|17|TRBV3-1/TRBV3-2|.
CASSQFIRAGGNEKLFF
TGTGCCAGCAGCCAATTTATCAGGGCAGGGGGTAATGAAAAACTGTTTTTT
>.|TRBJ1-2|13|TRBV29-1|once
CSAFEGSLYGYTF
TGCAGCGCCTTCGAAGGGAGTCTTTATGGCTACACCTTC
>.|TRBJ2-7|12|TRBV6-5|.
CASRDSPYEQYF
TGTGCCAGCCGGGACTCCCCCTACGAGCAGTACTTC
>.|TRBJ1-1|14|TRBV3-1/TRBV3-2|.
CASMAVEGGTEAFF
TGTGCCAGCATGGCAGTTGAGGGTGGCACTGAAGCTTTCTTT
>.|TRBJ2-7|15|TRBV4-3|.
CASSQDVGSSYEQYF
TGCGCCAGCAGCCAAGACGTAGGGAGCAGCTACGAGCAGTACTTC
>.|TRBJ2-3|14|TRBV7-3|.
CASSPEGVIDTQYF
TGTGCCAGCAGCCCCGAGGGGGTGATAGATACGCAGTATTTT
>TRBD2|TRBJ2-3|17|TRBV5-1|.
CASSLASLAGGEDTQYF
TGCGCCAGCAGCTTGGCCAGCCTAGCGGGAGGGGAAGATACGCAGTATTTT
>.|TRBJ1-1|14|TRBV19|.
CASSTGGGITEAFF
TGTGCCAGTAGTACCGGGGGAGGAATAACTGAAGCTTTCTTT
>.|TRBJ1-5|13|TRBV28|.
CASSLSGNQPQHF
TGTGCCAGCAGTTTATCGGGGAATCAGCCCCAGCATTTT
>TRBD2|TRBJ2-1|16|TRBV19|.
CASSTFSGRPYNEQFF
TGTGCCAGTAGTACCTTCAGCGGGAGGCCCTACAATGAGCAGTTCTTC